One and the same sample provided the 30 T cell receptor beta chains below, sequenced in a study of metastatic and nonmetastatic thyroid tumors. All patients were untreated before thyroid surgery. TCRdb redid the clone calls on the PCR reads using MiXCR. The data hold roughly 36,000 clones, with less than 14% observed a single time. The sequenced material came from blood. The receptors were gathered from a female donor with papillary thyroid cancer or a benign thyroid nodule (not recorded which). Some clones in this sample may be carry-over from other donors' samples.

This clone was seen just once. A much larger clone lies a single base off, so this may be a read error. The gene calls are TRBV5-4 and TRBJ2-2; maybe TRBD2 (6 bases). Trimming left V 6 bases short and J 7 bases short, with 16 bases between. Per germline, CDR1 SGHNT and CDR2 YYREEE (reference sequence). This CDR3 has 14 amino acids. This chain's CDR3 is CASNLSGRSGELFF. DNA of the CDR3: TGTGCCAGCAACCTTTCGGGGAGGAGCGGGGAGCTGTTTTTT.

This clone was counted many times. This chain joins TRBV20-1 and TRBJ1-5, with no clear D. The CDR3 has 15 residues. CDR1 and CDR2 (germline): DFQATT, SNEGSKA (reference sequence). V lost 0 bases and J 3 bases, leaving 12 bases between the germline ends. Here the CDR3 DNA reads TGCAGTGCTAGAGAGGCAGGCCCATACAATCAGCCCCAGCATTTT. It specifies CSAREAGPYNQPQHF.

DNA for the CDR3: TGTGCCACCAGTGATTTCTCCAGGGGGCCCTACAATGAGCAGTTCTTC. This codes for CATSDFSRGPYNEQFF. V is TRBV24-1 and J is TRBJ2-1, with TRBD1 matching 8 bases. Germline V CDR1 and CDR2: KGHDR, SFDVKD. The CDR3 spans 16 residues. J gave up 2 bases and V 1 base, and 3 bases lay outside the gene matches.

This clone was counted at least ten times. This may be a read error: a much more frequent sequence differs by one nucleotide. The same CDR3 can be traced to other DNA sequences in this sample. The V call is TRBV19, the J call TRBJ2-3; 9 nucleotides agree with TRBD1. CDR1 is LNHDA, CDR2 SQIVND, per germline (reference sequence). Unmatched junction bases numbered 7, after V lost 3 bases and J lost 6 bases. The length of the CDR3 is 15 residues. CDR3 residues: CASSMGQGGADTQYF. DNA for the CDR3: TGTGCCAGTAGTATGGGACAGGGTGGTGCGGATACGCAGTATTTT.

This clone was seen at least ten times. Written as DNA, the CDR3 is TGTGCTAGTGGTTTGTTACTACAGGGGATCTCTGGAAACACCATATATTTT. Translation gives CASGLLLQGISGNTIYF. The chain carries TRBV12-5 and TRBJ1-3; 7 positions agree with TRBD1. The CDR3 has 17 amino acids. V shed 2 bases and J 0 bases; nucleotides not matched to a gene: 7. CDR1 is LGHNT, CDR2 FRNRAP, per germline.

This chain uses TRBV19 with TRBJ1-2; D perhaps matches TRBD1 (5 bases). This CDR3 has 14 residues. Between the trimmed V and J ends, which lost 11 bases and 7 bases, there was a span of 23 bases. Germline V CDR1 and CDR2: LNHDA, SQIVND (reference sequence). CDR3 residues: CAGDPVTRGSGYTF. CDR3 nucleotides: TGTGCCGGCGACCCCGTGACAAGGGGATCTGGCTACACCTTC.

This clone was recorded many times. This chain joins TRBV10-3 and TRBJ1-6; no reliable D call. Germline CDR1 is ENHRY and CDR2 is SYGVKD. The CDR3 is made up of 13 amino acids. Trimming stripped 7 bases from V and 7 bases from J, with 11 bases between. The CDR3 DNA is TGTGCCATCAAGCGGACGGCGAATTCACCCCTCCACTTT. Its translation is CAIKRTANSPLHF.

In its sample, this clone was seen many times. The chain couples TRBV24-1 to TRBJ2-3, with D perhaps given as TRBD1 or TRBD2 (5 bases each). In germline, CDR1 is KGHDR, CDR2 SFDVKD. V lost 6 bases and J lost 6, with 15 bases in between. CDR3 length: 14 residues. The CDR3 DNA follows: TGTGCCACCAGTATGAGGGGTCGAAAGGATACGCAGTATTTT. Translated: CATSMRGRKDTQYF.

This clone was recorded at least ten times. This chain links TRBV25-1 with TRBJ1-4; D is undetermined. V was cut by 3 bases and J by 0 bases, with 8 bases left in between. The germline V gene has CDR1 MGHDK and CDR2 SYGVNS. The CDR3 contains 15 residues. Written as DNA, the CDR3 is TGTGCCAGCAGTGATATCGGGGCAACTAATGAAAAACTGTTTTTT. This encodes CASSDIGATNEKLFF.

This clone was seen many times. An end of the junction differs from the germline gene, which may be a read error. V usage is TRBV28 and J usage is TRBJ1-2; no firm D call. The germline V gene has CDR1 MDHEN and CDR2 SYDVKM. The CDR3 runs to 15 residues. The CDR3 loop reads CASSRTPGSNYGYAF. DNA for the CDR3: TGTGCCAGCAGCCGTACCCCGGGATCTAACTATGGCTACGCCTTC.

The J gene is TRBJ2-1, the V gene TRBV6-1; 7 positions agree with TRBD2. The germline V gene encodes CDR1 MNHNS and CDR2 SASEGT. The CDR3 has 15 amino acids. The V segment lost 1 base and the J segment 4 bases; nucleotides outside the gene matches: 4. CDR3 nucleotide sequence: TGTGCCAGCAGTGAAGAACTAGCGATTTACAATGAGCAGTTCTTC. The encoded protein is CASSEELAIYNEQFF.

This clone was counted ten times or more. V is TRBV2 and J is TRBJ1-2, with D unclear. Trimming shortened V by 4 bases and J by 4 bases, and 7 bases separated the two germline ends. Germline V CDR1 and CDR2: SNHLY, FYNNEI. This CDR3 spans 12 amino acids. The CDR3 here is CASSVEGYGYTF. As DNA, the CDR3 is TGTGCCAGCAGTGTCGAGGGCTATGGCTACACCTTC.

This clone was seen repeatedly, ten times or more. V usage is TRBV11-1 and J usage is TRBJ1-3; unclear D gene. Trimming stripped 5 bases from V and 2 bases from J, with 13 bases between. The CDR3 is 15 residues long. Germline loops: CDR1 SGHAT, CDR2 FQDESV (reference sequence). The CDR3, as DNA: TGTGCCAGCAGCCCCGGATGGCAGCCTGGAAACACCATATATTTT. Translated, it gives CASSPGWQPGNTIYF.

This clone was seen more than once but under ten times. A clone one base away is much larger, so this may be a read error. The sample carries other DNA sequences with the same CDR3. The genes are TRBV5-1 and TRBJ1-4; weak D call: TRBD1 (6 bases). Germline-derived CDR1 and CDR2 are SGHRS and YFSETQ. This CDR3 contains 16 residues. The CDR3 loop reads CASWSGAGATNEKLFF. DNA for the CDR3: TGCGCCAGCTGGTCGGGGGCTGGCGCAACTAATGAAAAACTGTTCTTT.

This clone was detected ten times or more. This sequence may be a read error, since a much larger clone differs from it by one base. The rearrangement links TRBV9 to TRBJ1-1; TRBD1 might be the D (5 bases). The CDR3 runs to 12 residues. CDR1 is SGDLS, CDR2 YYNGEE, per germline. Written as DNA, the CDR3 is TGTACCAGCAGCTTCCGGGACTCTGAAGCTTTCTTT. Protein: CTSSFRDSEAFF.

This clone was counted at least ten times. The rearrangement uses TRBV20-1 and TRBJ1-3, with D tentatively TRBD1 (5 bases). Germline loops: CDR1 DFQATT, CDR2 SNEGSKA (reference sequence). CDR3 length: 14 residues. Trimming pared 6 bases from V and 4 bases from J, leaving 16 bases between. CDR3 sequence (DNA): TGCAGTGCCCGAAAAGAGGGGTCCGGAAACACCATATATTTT. This encodes CSARKEGSGNTIYF.

This clone was counted ten times or more. The rearrangement links TRBV12-3 or TRBV12-4 to TRBJ1-5; D unresolved. The germline V and J ends were trimmed by 4 bases and 7 bases, with 8 bases remaining between them. The CDR3 spans 12 residues. This chain's CDR3 is CASSSMGQPQHF. The CDR3, as DNA: TGTGCCAGCAGTTCGATGGGACAGCCCCAGCATTTT.

This clone was detected many times. This chain joins TRBV7-2 and TRBJ1-2; 8 bases align to TRBD1. Germline V gene data show CDR1 as SGHTA and CDR2 as FQGNSA. The CDR3 is made up of 13 amino acids. J was trimmed by 7 bases and V by 4 bases; bases with no gene match: 5. The CDR3, as DNA: TGTGCCAGCAGCTCATCAGGGGGCGGTGGCTACACCTTC. It translates to CASSSSGGGGYTF.

The V call is TRBV5-1, the J call TRBJ1-2; D unclear. Trimming took 4 bases from V and 9 from J, leaving 13 bases between them. Germline values: CDR1 SGHRS, CDR2 YFSETQ. The CDR3 is 12 residues long. CDR3 sequence reads: CASSADVYCYTF. The CDR3 coding sequence is TGCGCCAGCAGCGCGGACGTGTATTGCTACACCTTC.

This clone was picked up many times. The V call is TRBV28, the J call TRBJ1-4, with 9 bases aligning to TRBD1. J was trimmed by 5 bases and V by 2 bases; bases with no gene match: 6. This CDR3 contains 16 residues. The germline gives CDR1 MDHEN, CDR2 SYDVKM. CDR3 loop: CASSLTPGQGNEKLFF. For the CDR3, the DNA is TGTGCCAGCAGTTTAACCCCGGGACAGGGCAATGAAAAACTGTTTTTT.

This clone was seen at least ten times. The rearrangement joins TRBV7-2 to TRBJ2-3, with 11 bases that match TRBD2. This CDR3 spans 18 amino acids. Looked up from germline, CDR1 is SGHTA and CDR2 is FQGNSA. V gave up 5 bases and J gave up 3 bases; unmatched junction bases: 13. The CDR3 DNA is TGTGCCAGCAGCGCCCAACTAGCGGGAGTGGATGGAACAGATACGCAGTATTTT. As protein: CASSAQLAGVDGTDTQYF.

This clone showed up just a few times. The CDR3: CASNRATSNQPQHF. The CDR3 DNA is TGTGCCAGCAATAGGGCCACCAGCAATCAGCCCCAGCATTTT. The V gene is TRBV6-1, the J gene TRBJ1-5, with D unclear. Trimming left V 7 bases short and J 1 base short, with 11 bases between. Germline loops: CDR1 MNHNS, CDR2 SASEGT. There are 14 residues in the CDR3.

This clone has a count of ten or more. This same CDR3 is encoded by further DNA sequences in the sample. The chain uses TRBV5-8 and TRBJ2-3; no firm D call. Germline values: CDR1 SGHTS, CDR2 YDEGEE. The length of the CDR3 is 13 residues. Deletions cut 5 bases from V and 0 bases from J, with 7 bases between. CDR3 residues: CASRSESTDTQYF. CDR3 DNA: TGTGCCAGCAGATCCGAAAGCACAGATACGCAGTATTTT.

This clone was counted once. For the CDR3, the DNA is TGCAGTGCTAGAAGGACAGGGATGGATCATTCACCCCTCCACTTT. Its translation is CSARRTGMDHSPLHF. V usage is TRBV20-1 and J usage is TRBJ1-6, with TRBD1 matching 8 bases. CDR1 and CDR2 from the germline V gene are DFQATT and SNEGSKA (reference sequence). The trim removed 2 bases at V and 8 bases at J, leaving 8 bases unmatched. The CDR3 is made up of 15 amino acids.

This clone was recorded many times. This sequence joins TRBV5-1 and TRBJ2-1, with 8 bases lining up with TRBD2. The CDR3 is made up of 14 amino acids. The V and J ends lost 4 bases and 5 bases, in that order; junction bases with no gene match: 5. Germline V gene lookup returns CDR1 SGHRS and CDR2 YFSETQ. CDR3 region: CASSRAGVDNEQFF. In DNA form, the CDR3 reads TGCGCCAGCAGCCGAGCGGGAGTGGACAATGAGCAGTTCTTC.

In this sample, this clone is medium-sized. This chain joins TRBV6-5 and TRBJ1-2; maybe TRBD1 (5 bases). Germline V gives CDR1 MNHEY, CDR2 SVGAGI. V was clipped by 0 bases and J by 1 base, with 15 bases between them. The CDR3 contains 17 residues. The CDR3 DNA reads TGTGCCAGCAGTTACTCGAGCTTGGACACCGATAACTATGGCTACACCTTC. It is translated as CASSYSSLDTDNYGYTF.

This clone was found a few times. An end of the junction does not agree with germline; a read error may underlie this. The rearrangement uses TRBV6-1 and TRBJ2-7; 13 bases match TRBD2. The germline V gene has CDR1 MNHNS and CDR2 SASEGT. This CDR3 region has 17 residues. CDR3 DNA: TGTGCCAGAAGTGATGTGCCCGGGACTAGCGGGACCTACGAGAAGCACTTC. Residues: CARSDVPGTSGTYEKHF.

The table lists this clone with many counts. A much bigger clone sits one base away, suggesting this may be a read error. The V and J genes are TRBV4-1 and TRBJ2-2; the D is unclear. Germline V lookup: CDR1 MGHRA, CDR2 YSYEKL. The CDR3 consists of 14 residues. The DNA of the CDR3 is TGCGCCAGCAGCCAAGAGAAACCCACCGAGGAGCTGTTTTTT. Its translation is CASSQEKPTEELFF.

This clone was seen repeatedly, ten times or more. The rearrangement joins TRBV2 to TRBJ2-3; D call uncertain. The CDR3 loop spans 12 amino acids. V was pared by 5 bases and J by 3 bases, with 6 bases between. Germline CDR1 and CDR2: SNHLY and FYNNEI. The CDR3 loop is CASSPETDTQYF. The CDR3 region has the DNA TGTGCCAGCAGTCCGGAAACAGATACGCAGTATTTT. Together with reference TRBV2 and TRBJ2-3, the CDR3 gives the full variable domain: EPEVTQTPSHQVTQMGQEVILRCVPISNHLYFYWYRQILGQKVEFLVSFYNNEISEKSEIFDDQFSVERPDGSNFTLKIRSTKLEDSAMYFCASSPETDTQYFGPGTRLTVL.

This clone was observed many times. This chain uses TRBV28 with TRBJ2-3, with D tentatively TRBD1 or TRBD2 (5 bases each). This CDR3 is built from 16 residues. The V gene lost 5 bases and the J gene lost 4 bases, with 19 bases spanning the gap. Germline V gives CDR1 MDHEN, CDR2 SYDVKM. The CDR3 DNA follows: TGTGCCAGCAGTGTGGGTTCGGGGCCCCCCCCAGATACGCAGTATTTT. Translating gives CASSVGSGPPPDTQYF.